Presented here are 19 T cell receptor beta chains from one specimen sequenced in a study of T cells in narcolepsy. Here immunoSEQ multiplex PCR was the method, and the copy in TCRdb shows in-frame clones only, minus some. The sample carries tens of thousands of clones, just under 80% recorded once. The sequenced material came from CD45RA- memory CD4+ T cells from PBMCs. Source of these receptors: a human donor with narcolepsy.

V and J are TRBV30 and TRBJ1-5, with TRBD1 as a possible D gene (6 bases). The germline CDR1 and CDR2 sequences are GTSNPN and SVGIG (reference sequence). Trimming removed 3 bases at V and 7 bases at J, with 16 bases between. The CDR3 consists of 14 residues. CDR3 amino acids: CAWSETGLGQPQHF. DNA for the CDR3: TGTGCCTGGAGCGAAACAGGGCTAGGACAGCCCCAGCATTTT.

This clone occurred once. The chain combines TRBV5-1 with TRBJ2-5; D is uncertain. The V and J ends lost 2 bases and 2 bases respectively, with 7 bases between them. The CDR3 totals 13 residues. Germline lookup yields CDR1 SGHRS and CDR2 YFSETQ. The CDR3 is CASSFGRQETQYF. The CDR3, as DNA: TGCGCCAGCAGCTTCGGCAGACAAGAGACCCAGTACTTC.

Only a few counts were recorded for this clone. The sample carries other DNA sequences with the same CDR3. The rearrangement joins TRBV20-1 to TRBJ2-1, with D possibly matching TRBD2 (6 bases). Germline V gives CDR1 DFQATT, CDR2 SNEGSKA (reference sequence). The CDR3 length is 11 residues. Trimming pared 6 bases from V and 3 bases from J, leaving 6 bases between. The CDR3 reads CSAGGYNEQFF. CDR3 coding DNA: TGCAGTGCCGGGGGCTACAATGAGCAGTTCTTC.

This clone showed up just a few times. This specimen includes other DNA sequences encoding the same CDR3. The gene calls are TRBV7-3 and TRBJ2-1, with 8 nucleotides matching TRBD2. Trimming removed 0 bases from V and 4 bases from J; junction bases left unmatched: 5. Germline lookup yields CDR1 SGHTA and CDR2 FQGTGA. CDR3 size: 16 residues. CDR3 nucleotides: TGTGCCAGCAGCTTAACTGCCACTAGCGGTTACAATGAGCAGTTCTTC. Its translation is CASSLTATSGYNEQFF. The whole variable domain, remainder taken from reference TRBV7-3 and TRBJ2-1, is GAGVSQTPSNKVTEKGKYVELRCDPISGHTALYWYRQSLGQGPEFLIYFQGTGAADDSGLPNDRFFAVRPEGSVSTLKIQRTERGDSAVYLCASSLTATSGYNEQFFGPGTRLTVL.

The chain carries TRBV6-1 and TRBJ1-1, with 10 bases identical to TRBD1. Germline CDR1 is MNHNS and CDR2 is SASEGT. This CDR3 spans 15 amino acids. V lost 4 bases, J lost 3 bases, and 5 bases stayed unmatched. CDR3 nucleotide sequence: TGTGCCAGCAGTGGACAGGGGGCAGGGGACACTGAAGCTTTCTTT. This sequence encodes CASSGQGAGDTEAFF.

The V call is TRBV9, the J call TRBJ2-1; 11 bases agree with TRBD2. The CDR3 contains 16 residues. The V segment lost 0 bases and the J segment 7 bases; nucleotides outside the gene matches: 6. Per germline, CDR1 SGDLS and CDR2 YYNGEE. The CDR3 loop reads CASSVELAGAGNEQFF. In DNA form, the CDR3 reads TGTGCCAGCAGCGTAGAACTAGCGGGAGCAGGTAATGAGCAGTTCTTC.

The rearrangement uses TRBV6-7 and TRBJ2-2; tentatively, D is TRBD2 (6 bases). TRBV6-7 falls under the ORF class, with uncertain function. The CDR3 totals 14 residues. The germline V and J ends were trimmed by 0 bases and 6 bases, with 8 bases remaining between them. CDR3 region: CASSYSTGAGELFF. The CDR3 DNA reads as TGTGCCAGCAGTTACTCGACGGGGGCCGGGGAGCTGTTTTTT.

The chain is built from TRBV6-1 and TRBJ1-2, with D uncertain. The germline V and J ends were trimmed by 1 base and 8 bases, with 14 bases remaining between them. Germline CDR1 is MNHNS and CDR2 is SASEGT. The CDR3 length is 14 residues. The CDR3 DNA is TGTGCCAGCAGTGAAGACGGATGGACTGGGGGCTACACCTTC. It is translated as CASSEDGWTGGYTF.

This chain links TRBV7-9 with TRBJ2-1; the D gene could be TRBD1 or TRBD2 (5 bases each). The CDR3 has 16 amino acids. Germline CDR1 is SEHNR and CDR2 is FQNEAQ (reference sequence). V was pared by 7 bases and J by 2 bases, with 18 bases between. Here the CDR3 reads CASTSPPGRAYNEQFF. Written as DNA, the CDR3 is TGTGCCAGCACTTCTCCTCCGGGGCGAGCCTACAATGAGCAGTTCTTC.

This chain links TRBV5-6 with TRBJ1-3; maybe TRBD1 (6 bases). The V gene lost 0 bases and the J gene lost 4 bases, with 11 bases spanning the gap. The CDR3 length is 15 residues. Germline V gene lookup returns CDR1 SGHDT and CDR2 YYEEEE. CDR3 in amino acids: CASSLGGAPGNTIYF. The CDR3 DNA reads TGTGCCAGCAGCTTGGGGGGGGCCCCAGGAAACACCATATATTTT.

The V call is TRBV6-1, the J call TRBJ2-5; TRBD1 matches at 7 bases. Germline-derived CDR1 and CDR2 are MNHNS and SASEGT. The junction had 8 bases not matched to a gene; V was cut back by 4 bases and J by 3 bases. This CDR3 is built from 15 residues. The CDR3 DNA follows: TGTGCCAGCAGTGCCCTTATCAGGGGGAAAGAGACCCAGTACTTC. This gives the protein CASSALIRGKETQYF.

The V and J genes are TRBV9 and TRBJ2-7; D is uncertain. This CDR3 is 9 amino acids long. Per the germline V gene, CDR1 is SGDLS and CDR2 is YYNGEE. Between the trimmed V and J ends, which lost 9 bases and 2 bases, there was a span of 3 bases. CDR3 sequence (DNA): TGTGCCACCCCCTACGAGCAGTACTTC. Its protein product is CATPYEQYF. Full variable domain (outside the CDR3, taken from reference TRBV9 and TRBJ2-7): DSGVTQTPKHLITATGQRVTLRCSPRSGDLSVYWYQQSLDQGLQFLIQYYNGEERAKGNILERFSAQQFPDLHSELNLSSLELGDSALYFCATPYEQYFGPGTRLTVT.

This clone was found once. Here the CDR3 DNA reads TGCGCCAGCATCGAGACCCCTCGACAGACTAGCACAGATACGCAGTATTTT. Protein sequence: CASIETPRQTSTDTQYF. The chain joins TRBV10-1 to TRBJ2-3; possibly TRBD1 for D (5 bases). V lost 7 bases to trimming and J lost 0 bases, with 20 bases between them. Germline V gene lookup returns CDR1 WNHNN and CDR2 SYGVQD (reference sequence). The CDR3 totals 17 residues.

This chain connects TRBV30 to TRBJ2-3; either TRBD1 or TRBD2 may fit D (5 bases each). V gave up 5 bases and J gave up 4 bases, with 16 bases separating them. CDR1 is GTSNPN, CDR2 SVGIG, per germline (reference sequence). This CDR3 is 14 amino acids long. The CDR3 region has the DNA TGTGCCTGGTCCCGTGGGGGTAAAGCAGATACGCAGTATTTT. Translating gives CAWSRGGKADTQYF.

This chain uses TRBV19 with TRBJ1-5, with no clear D. The V and J ends lost 2 bases and 3 bases respectively, with 5 bases between them. The CDR3 runs to 13 residues. Germline CDR1 LNHDA, CDR2 SQIVND (reference sequence). The CDR3 is CASSINDNQPQHF. As DNA, the CDR3 is TGTGCCAGTAGTATAAATGACAATCAGCCCCAGCATTTT. The full variable domain, completed using reference TRBV19 and TRBJ1-5, is DGGITQSPKYLFRKEGQNVTLSCEQNLNHDAMYWYRQDPGQGLRLIYYSQIVNDFQKGDIAEGYSVSREKKESFPLTVTSAQKNPTAFYLCASSINDNQPQHFGDGTRLSIL.

This chain connects TRBV7-8 to TRBJ2-1; 8 bases agree with TRBD1. J gave up 8 bases and V 4 bases, and 13 bases lay outside the gene matches. CDR1 and CDR2 from the germline V gene are SGHVS and FQNEAQ. The length of the CDR3 is 16 residues. CDR3 residues: CASSWPLDRARHEQFF. The DNA of the CDR3 is TGTGCCAGCAGCTGGCCATTGGACAGGGCAAGACATGAGCAGTTCTTC.

V gene TRBV5-1 combines with J gene TRBJ2-7; D not certain. Trimming shortened V by 0 bases and J by 5 bases, and 24 bases separated the two germline ends. In germline, CDR1 is SGHRS, CDR2 YFSETQ. The CDR3 totals 18 residues. In DNA form, the CDR3 reads TGCGCCAGCAGCTTGGACTCTCTGGTGCCAGTTGCTAAGAACGAGCAGTACTTC. Its protein is CASSLDSLVPVAKNEQYF.

The CDR3 DNA sequence: TGTGCCAGCAGCTTAGACAGACACACTGAAGCTTTCTTT. Translated: CASSLDRHTEAFF. This rearrangement joins TRBV7-3 to TRBJ1-1, with a possible D match to TRBD1 (5 bases). The length of the CDR3 is 13 residues. Between the trimmed V and J ends, which lost 2 bases and 3 bases, there was a span of 7 bases. Germline V gives CDR1 SGHTA, CDR2 FQGTGA.

The rearrangement uses TRBV6-5 and TRBJ1-4, with D unclear. Germline V gives CDR1 MNHEY, CDR2 SVGAGI. This CDR3 contains 13 residues. V was pared by 2 bases and J by 6 bases, with 7 bases between. CDR3 in DNA: TGTGCCAGCAGTTACGGACGGGATGAAAAACTGTTTTTT. Amino acids: CASSYGRDEKLFF.